The 13 T cell receptor beta chains below all came from one sample that was sequenced in a study of OX40 agonist ivuxolimab in advanced cancers. The assay was immunoSEQ multiplex PCR, and TCRdb's table has in-frame clones only and misses some. The sample yields fewer than 40,000 clones, about 74% seen once. The source was CD4+ or CD8+ T cells sorted from blood, collected in a trial of the OX40 agonist ivuxolimab. The receptors shown here come from an adult with an advanced solid tumor such as melanoma, head and neck, liver or kidney cancer.

This clone came up once. The chain is built from TRBV28 and TRBJ2-7; 9 bases align to TRBD2. The junction had 11 bases not matched to a gene; V was cut back by 6 bases and J by 2 bases. The CDR3 has 16 residues. Per the germline V gene, CDR1 is MDHEN and CDR2 is SYDVKM. The CDR3 DNA sequence: TGTGCCAGCAGACCCCTTGGGGTAGCGGGAGCCTACGAGCAGTACTTC. Translated, it gives CASRPLGVAGAYEQYF.

J is TRBJ2-3 and V is TRBV15, with D unresolved. V was pared by 0 bases and J by 2 bases, with 9 bases between. The CDR3 is 15 amino acids. Germline assignment: CDR1 LNHNV and CDR2 YYDKDF (reference sequence). For the CDR3, the DNA is TGTGCCACCAGCAGAGATCGGGTTTTCACAGATACGCAGTATTTT. Its protein product is CATSRDRVFTDTQYF.

V usage is TRBV7-2 and J usage is TRBJ2-3; 9 bases are shared with TRBD2. The CDR3 has 16 residues. The ends lost 3 bases at V and 6 bases at J; junction bases unmatched: 10. CDR1 and CDR2 (germline): SGHTA, FQGNSA. The CDR3 DNA reads TGTGCCAGCAGCTTTGGGGTAGCGGGAGTGGGGGATACGCAGTATTTT. It codes for CASSFGVAGVGDTQYF.

The rearrangement joins TRBV28 to TRBJ2-2; the D gene is possibly TRBD2 (5 bases). This CDR3 spans 14 amino acids. Germline assignment: CDR1 MDHEN and CDR2 SYDVKM. With 9 bases removed from V and 3 bases from J, the gap between germline ends came to 14 bases. This CDR3 reads CASGLQRHTGELFF. CDR3 nucleotide sequence: TGTGCCAGTGGACTGCAGCGACACACCGGGGAGCTGTTTTTT. The complete variable domain, with remaining parts taken from reference TRBV28 and TRBJ2-2, reads DVKVTQSSRYLVKRTGEKVFLECVQDMDHENMFWYRQDPGLGLRLIYFSYDVKMKEKGDIPEGYSVSREKKERFSLILESASTNQTSMYLCASGLQRHTGELFFGEGSRLTVL.

The chain has TRBV6-6 and TRBJ2-7, with 7 positions matching TRBD1. The germline V gene encodes CDR1 MNHNY and CDR2 SVGAGI (reference sequence). The V and J ends lost 6 bases and 5 bases, in that order; junction bases with no gene match: 10. The CDR3 spans 14 residues. The CDR3 spells CASSRRTGANEQYF. CDR3 nucleotides: TGTGCCAGCAGCCGAAGGACAGGTGCGAACGAGCAGTACTTC.

The rearrangement joins TRBV2 to TRBJ2-3; D call uncertain. The ends were cut back, 4 bases at V and 2 bases at J, with 13 bases in the middle. There are 15 residues in the CDR3. The germline V gene has CDR1 SNHLY and CDR2 FYNNEI. This CDR3 reads CASSVDGLNTDTQYF. In nucleotides, the CDR3 is TGTGCCAGCAGTGTTGACGGATTAAACACAGATACGCAGTATTTT.

The chain recombines TRBV5-6 with TRBJ2-5; 8 nucleotides line up with TRBD1. V lost 3 bases to trimming and J lost 4 bases; unmatched junction nucleotides: 8. The CDR3 is made up of 15 amino acids. Per the germline V gene, CDR1 is SGHDT and CDR2 is YYEEEE. The CDR3 DNA follows: TGTGCCAGCAGCTCAATCAGGGGGCTGATAGAGACCCAGTACTTC. It is translated as CASSSIRGLIETQYF.

The rearrangement joins TRBV6-5 to TRBJ2-7, with D possibly TRBD1 on 6 matching bases. CDR1 MNHEY and CDR2 SVGAGI come from the germline V gene. V dropped 5 bases and J dropped 3 bases, with 14 bases sitting between them. This CDR3 has 14 residues. Written as DNA, the CDR3 is TGTGCCAGCAGTGTAGCCGGGACACTCTACGAGCAGTACTTC. Translating gives CASSVAGTLYEQYF.

The rearrangement joins TRBV4-2 to TRBJ1-5; TRBD1 is a possible D gene (5 bases). Trimming removed 3 bases at V and 3 bases at J, with 15 bases between. The germline gives CDR1 LGHNA, CDR2 YNFKEQ. The CDR3 is 16 amino acids. The CDR3 is CASSQGGSGANQPQHF. As DNA, the CDR3 is TGTGCCAGCAGCCAGGGAGGTTCCGGGGCCAATCAGCCCCAGCATTTT.

This rearrangement joins TRBV19 to TRBJ1-5, with 8 bases identical to TRBD1. Germline CDR1 LNHDA, CDR2 SQIVND (reference sequence). The trim removed 4 bases at V and 0 bases at J, leaving 14 bases unmatched. The CDR3 is 19 residues long. This CDR3 is CASSNPRDRGDYSNQPQHF. The CDR3 region has the DNA TGTGCCAGTAGTAATCCCCGAGACAGGGGTGACTATAGCAATCAGCCCCAGCATTTT.

This rearrangement joins TRBV9 to TRBJ1-2, with no clear D. Per the germline V gene, CDR1 is SGDLS and CDR2 is YYNGEE. CDR3 length: 14 amino acids. Trimming pared 4 bases from V and 0 bases from J, leaving 10 bases between. CDR3 protein: CASSPMEANYGYTF. DNA for the CDR3: TGTGCCAGCAGCCCTATGGAAGCTAACTATGGCTACACCTTC.

This chain connects TRBV30 to TRBJ1-1; D is undetermined. CDR3 length equals 15 residues. Germline V gives CDR1 GTSNPN, CDR2 SVGIG (reference sequence). Trimming took 2 bases from V and 10 from J, leaving 23 bases between them. In DNA form, the CDR3 reads TGTGCCTGGAGTCCTTCTTCGCCCGAGGGTTTAGGAGCTTTCTTT. Its translation is CAWSPSSPEGLGAFF.

This clone was observed a few times. The genes are TRBV27 and TRBJ2-2; 11 bases are a match to TRBD2. Germline-derived CDR1 and CDR2 are MNHEY and SMNVEV (reference sequence). This CDR3 spans 16 amino acids. Trimming took 6 bases from V and 5 from J; bases not matched to a gene: 8. This chain's CDR3 is CASSQLAGVRTGELFF. In DNA form, the CDR3 reads TGTGCCAGCAGCCAACTAGCGGGAGTCCGGACCGGGGAGCTGTTTTTT.